One and the same sample provided the 31 T cell receptor beta chains below, sequenced in a study of STAT5B mutations in CD4+ large granular lymphocyte leukemia. Here immunoSEQ multiplex PCR was the method, and the copy in TCRdb shows in-frame clones only, minus some. The repertoire has 24,000 or so clones, 74% of them found once; the top ten carry over 9%. Sequenced sample: CD4+ T cells from blood buffy coats. Source of these receptors: a human donor in good health.

This clone was counted a few times. The chain has TRBV5-6 and TRBJ1-4, with 7 bases that match TRBD1. From germline, CDR1 is SGHDT and CDR2 YYEEEE. CDR3 length: 14 amino acids. V lost 5 bases, J lost 5 bases, and 6 bases stayed unmatched. CDR3 in DNA: TGTGCCAGCAGACAGGGGCACGAAAATGAAAAACTGTTTTTT. Its translation is CASRQGHENEKLFF. Together with reference TRBV5-6 and TRBJ1-4, the CDR3 gives the full variable domain: DAGVTQSPTHLIKTRGQQVTLRCSPKSGHDTVSWYQQALGQGPQFIFQYYEEEERQRGNFPDRFSGHQFPNYSSELNVNALLLGDSALYLCASRQGHENEKLFFGSGTQLSVL.

This clone was seen only a few times. The V call is TRBV6-6, the J call TRBJ1-5; 9 bases match TRBD1. The CDR3 runs 15 residues. The ends lost 4 bases at V and 5 bases at J; junction bases unmatched: 6. Germline loops: CDR1 MNHNY, CDR2 SVGAGI (reference sequence). CDR3: CASSSPDRGDQPQHF. The CDR3 bases are TGTGCCAGCAGTTCACCGGACAGGGGTGATCAGCCCCAGCATTTT.

The V gene is TRBV6-1, the J gene TRBJ2-3, with TRBD2 as a possible D gene (5 bases). Germline CDR1 reads MNHNS; CDR2 reads SASEGT. The V and J ends lost 3 bases and 6 bases respectively, with 13 bases between them. CDR3 length equals 14 residues. This chain's CDR3 is CASSDLALSDTQYF. As DNA, the CDR3 is TGTGCCAGCAGTGACCTAGCTTTATCGGATACGCAGTATTTT.

The rearrangement uses TRBV28 and TRBJ2-3; D is possibly TRBD1 or TRBD2 (5 bases each). The V end was cut by 8 bases, the J end by 1 base, with 10 bases between. The CDR3 spans 13 residues. Germline V CDR1 and CDR2: MDHEN, SYDVKM. This chain's CDR3 is CASCRDRTDTQYF. CDR3 nucleotide sequence: TGTGCCAGCTGCCGGGACCGCACAGATACGCAGTATTTT.

The rearrangement links TRBV11-3 to TRBJ2-1; 16 bases map to TRBD2. Germline CDR1 SGHNT, CDR2 YENEEA. CDR3 length: 20 residues. V trimming: 4 bases; J trimming: 0 bases; junction bases outside the gene matches: 9. The CDR3 DNA reads as TGTGCCAGCAGCTCGATAGGGGGACTAGCGGGAGGGTCCTCCTACAATGAGCAGTTCTTC. Amino acids: CASSSIGGLAGGSSYNEQFF.

This sequence joins TRBV5-1 and TRBJ2-2; the match to TRBD1 covers 8 bases. V lost 3 bases and J lost 4; bases outside the gene matches: 2. Germline V gene data show CDR1 as SGHRS and CDR2 as YFSETQ. The CDR3 runs to 14 residues. In DNA form, the CDR3 reads TGCGCCAGCAGCTCGGACAGGGTCACCGGGGAGCTGTTTTTT. Translation: CASSSDRVTGELFF. The full variable domain, its missing parts supplied by reference TRBV5-1 and TRBJ2-2, is KAGVTQTPRYLIKTRGQQVTLSCSPISGHRSVSWYQQTPGQGLQFLFEYFSETQRNKGNFPGRFSGRQFSNSRSEMNVSTLELGDSALYLCASSSDRVTGELFFGEGSRLTVL.

The chain is built from TRBV7-3 and TRBJ2-1; no firm D call. The V gene's germline CDR1 is SGHTA and CDR2 FQGTGA. V was trimmed by 5 bases and J by 0 bases, leaving 11 bases between them. The CDR3 contains 15 residues. The CDR3, as DNA: TGTGCCAGCAGCCCCGGTGTGCGCTCCTACAATGAGCAGTTCTTC. Its translation is CASSPGVRSYNEQFF.

The rearrangement links TRBV9 to TRBJ1-2; 7 bases align to TRBD1. The CDR3 runs 17 residues. The germline gives CDR1 SGDLS, CDR2 YYNGEE. V shed 0 bases and J 0 bases; nucleotides not matched to a gene: 8. The CDR3, as DNA: TGTGCCAGCAGCGTAGGAGTCGGGCAGGGGGCTAACTATGGCTACACCTTC. Protein product: CASSVGVGQGANYGYTF.

The chain employs TRBV10-3 and TRBJ2-7; TRBD2 matches at 9 bases. The CDR3 is 16 amino acids. Germline V lookup: CDR1 ENHRY, CDR2 SYGVKD. Unmatched junction bases numbered 6, after V lost 3 bases and J lost 0 bases. CDR3 DNA sequence: TGTGCCATCAGTGATCCGGGACTAGCCTACTCCTACGAGCAGTACTTC. Its protein is CAISDPGLAYSYEQYF.

This chain links TRBV5-5 with TRBJ2-1, with TRBD2 as a possible D gene (6 bases). CDR3 length equals 14 residues. V lost 4 bases and J 0 bases, leaving 8 bases between the germline ends. CDR1 is SGHKS and CDR2 is YYEKEE in the germline V gene (reference sequence). In DNA form, the CDR3 reads TGTGCCAGCAGCCCGGGACTCTCCTACAATGAGCAGTTCTTC. Residues: CASSPGLSYNEQFF.

This chain connects TRBV18 to TRBJ2-7; unclear D gene. This CDR3 has 13 residues. The germline V gene encodes CDR1 KGHSH and CDR2 LQKENI. V shed 3 bases and J shed 6 bases, with 12 bases lying between them. The CDR3 spells CASSPVGYTEQYF. CDR3 coding DNA: TGTGCCAGCTCACCCGTGGGATATACCGAGCAGTACTTC. The variable domain in full, with the rest retrieved from reference TRBV18 and TRBJ2-7, is NAGVMQNPRHLVRRRGQEARLRCSPMKGHSHVYWYRQLPEEGLKFMVYLQKENIIDESGMPKERFSAEFPKEGPSILRIQQVVRGDSAAYFCASSPVGYTEQYFGPGTRLTVT.

The count of this clone is one. The chain joins TRBV7-8 to TRBJ1-5, with 9 bases fitting TRBD1. Germline V gene sequence: CDR1 SGHVS, CDR2 FQNEAQ. This CDR3 is 16 amino acids long. V was clipped by 3 bases and J by 1 base; unmatched bases: 4. CDR3 region: CASSLTGTGSNQPQHF. CDR3 bases: TGTGCCAGCAGCTTGACCGGGACAGGGAGCAATCAGCCCCAGCATTTT.

This clone is medium-sized within its sample. The V gene is TRBV4-2, the J gene TRBJ1-6; possible D gene TRBD1, 6 bases. The CDR3 extends over 16 amino acids. Germline CDR1 is LGHNA and CDR2 is YNFKEQ. Trimming stripped 0 bases from V and 4 bases from J, with 10 bases between. CDR3: CASSQEGRGYNSPLHF. The CDR3 DNA reads TGTGCCAGCAGCCAAGAGGGCAGGGGATATAATTCACCCCTCCACTTT.

The chain joins TRBV19 to TRBJ1-6; 8 bases map to TRBD1. V was pared by 5 bases and J by 8 bases, with 8 bases of the junction left unmatched. Germline-derived CDR1 and CDR2 are LNHDA and SQIVND (reference sequence). The CDR3 runs to 15 residues. The CDR3 bases are TGTGCCAGTAGTTCCTACGGACAGGGAGATTCACCCCTCCACTTT. This gives the protein CASSSYGQGDSPLHF.

For the CDR3, the DNA is TGTGCCAGCAGCTTGGCCGGGGTGGATGGCTACACCTTC. Residues: CASSLAGVDGYTF. This chain connects TRBV5-4 to TRBJ1-2; D ambiguous. CDR1 and CDR2 from the germline V gene are SGHNT and YYREEE (reference sequence). The ends were cut back, 0 bases at V and 6 bases at J, with 9 bases in the middle. The CDR3 has 13 amino acids.

In regard to this clone: No DNA is shown, since the ends of the CDR3 on it are uncertain; the CDR3 is the one TCRdb lists. The chain has TRBV27 and TRBJ1-6; TRBD1 is taken as the D call from the table, unchecked against the DNA. With termini counted, the CDR3 has 15 amino acids. Looked up from germline, CDR1 is MNHEY and CDR2 is SMNVEV (reference sequence). CDR3 sequence: CASSSSDRGRSPLHF.

This clone was seen once. V and J are TRBV11-3 and TRBJ2-1, with 8 positions matching TRBD2. Germline lookup yields CDR1 SGHNT and CDR2 YENEEA. The trim removed 1 base at V and 7 bases at J, leaving 3 bases unmatched. This CDR3 is built from 14 residues. DNA for the CDR3: TGTGCCAGCAGCTTAGCGGGAGGGTCGAATGAGCAGTTCTTC. It is translated as CASSLAGGSNEQFF.

The genes are TRBV7-2 and TRBJ1-1, with no clear D. V was shortened by 8 bases and J by 6 bases, with 4 bases between the two germline ends. Looked up from germline, CDR1 is SGHTA and CDR2 is FQGNSA. The length of the CDR3 is 9 residues. CDR3 region: CASGPEAFF. The CDR3, as DNA: TGTGCCAGCGGGCCTGAAGCTTTCTTT.

The rearrangement uses TRBV4-2 and TRBJ2-3; D might be TRBD1 (5 bases). The V end was cut by 4 bases, the J end by 6 bases, with 20 bases between. The CDR3 runs to 16 residues. From germline, CDR1 is LGHNA and CDR2 YNFKEQ. CDR3 sequence reads: CASSPGAASLADTQYF. The CDR3 bases are TGTGCCAGCAGCCCTGGGGCGGCGAGTTTGGCGGATACGCAGTATTTT.

The chain carries TRBV2 and TRBJ2-2, with TRBD2 identical over 10 bases. In germline, CDR1 is SNHLY, CDR2 FYNNEI. The CDR3 covers 15 residues. V lost 5 bases, J lost 2 bases, and 2 bases stayed unmatched. Here the CDR3 reads CASSQRGGNTGELFF. For the CDR3, the DNA is TGTGCCAGCAGTCAGCGGGGGGGCAACACCGGGGAGCTGTTTTTT.

The V and J genes are TRBV6-1 and TRBJ2-5; 7 positions match TRBD2. After removal of 6 bases from V and 3 bases from J, the junction contained 7 bases not matched to a gene. The CDR3 totals 14 residues. The germline CDR1 and CDR2 sequences are MNHNS and SASEGT. The CDR3 here is CASRYGLVEETQYF. Written as DNA, the CDR3 is TGTGCCAGCAGATACGGACTAGTTGAAGAGACCCAGTACTTC.

The chain joins TRBV7-8 to TRBJ1-5; weak D call: TRBD1 (5 bases). Trimming stripped 1 base from V and 4 bases from J, with 14 bases between. Germline assignment: CDR1 SGHVS and CDR2 FQNEAQ. This CDR3 contains 16 residues. Here the CDR3 DNA reads TGTGCCAGCAGCTTAGGAACCCGGGGCTCGAATCAGCCCCAGCATTTT. Its translation is CASSLGTRGSNQPQHF.

The chain has TRBV5-5 and TRBJ1-4; D perhaps matches TRBD1 (6 bases). This CDR3 spans 14 amino acids. Germline CDR1 SGHKS, CDR2 YYEKEE (reference sequence). The germline V and J ends were trimmed by 3 bases and 5 bases, with 11 bases remaining between them. CDR3 region: CASSSGQDNEKLFF. The CDR3 bases are TGTGCCAGCAGCTCGGGACAAGACAATGAAAAACTGTTTTTT.

The CDR3 coding sequence is TGTGCCAGCAGTCGATATACGCGGGCTAGCGGGAGAGGGGGTGAGCAGTTCTTC. It specifies CASSRYTRASGRGGEQFF. The gene calls are TRBV28 and TRBJ2-1; 10 bases line up with TRBD2. The germline CDR1 and CDR2 sequences are MDHEN and SYDVKM. The CDR3 sequence is 18 residues long. J gave up 9 bases and V 5 bases, and 19 bases lay outside the gene matches.

The chain joins TRBV15 to TRBJ2-3; no reliable D call. V was shortened by 2 bases and J by 0 bases, with 15 bases between the two germline ends. The germline V gene encodes CDR1 LNHNV and CDR2 YYDKDF (reference sequence). The CDR3 consists of 17 residues. The CDR3 sequence: CATSRTKQRTSTDTQYF. CDR3 sequence (DNA): TGTGCCACCAGCAGAACAAAACAGCGAACTAGCACAGATACGCAGTATTTT.

The chain has TRBV19 and TRBJ1-3; weak D call: TRBD1 (6 bases). Germline loops: CDR1 LNHDA, CDR2 SQIVND (reference sequence). CDR3 size: 15 residues. Trimming took 4 bases from V and 0 from J, leaving 10 bases between them. The DNA of the CDR3 is TGTGCCAGTAGTACCAGGGGATCCTCTGGAAACACCATATATTTT. Its protein is CASSTRGSSGNTIYF.

The rearrangement links TRBV6-1 to TRBJ1-2; TRBD1 agrees at 9 bases. The J segment lost 4 bases and the V segment lost 2 bases, leaving 5 bases of the junction unmatched. This CDR3 spans 15 amino acids. CDR1 is MNHNS, CDR2 SASEGT, per germline. The DNA for the CDR3 is TGTGCCAGCAGTGAACGGGACAGGGCCTTCTATGGCTACACCTTC. Its protein product is CASSERDRAFYGYTF.

There are a few counts of this clone. The CDR3 DNA is TGCGCCAGCAGACCGAAGGAATACAATGAGCAGTTCTTC. Its protein is CASRPKEYNEQFF. The gene calls are TRBV5-1 and TRBJ2-1; D call uncertain. There are 13 residues in the CDR3. With 5 bases removed from V and 4 bases from J, the gap between germline ends came to 10 bases. CDR1 and CDR2 from the germline V gene are SGHRS and YFSETQ.

The V call is TRBV18, the J call TRBJ1-3; TRBD1 agrees at 7 bases. CDR1 and CDR2 (germline): KGHSH, LQKENI. The CDR3 contains 17 residues. The V segment lost 3 bases and the J segment 4 bases; nucleotides outside the gene matches: 12. The CDR3 reads CASSPSTGLVRGNTIYF. In nucleotides, the CDR3 is TGTGCCAGCTCACCTTCGACAGGGCTAGTGCGAGGAAACACCATATATTTT.

The V gene is TRBV28, the J gene TRBJ1-6; D is unresolved. Germline V gene sequence: CDR1 MDHEN, CDR2 SYDVKM. Trimming pared 5 bases from V and 9 bases from J, leaving 14 bases between. The CDR3 spans 14 residues. The CDR3 DNA reads as TGTGCCAGCAGTACCACGCGCGTCGGTTCACCCCTCCACTTT. It is translated as CASSTTRVGSPLHF. The whole variable domain, filled in from reference TRBV28 and TRBJ1-6, reads DVKVTQSSRYLVKRTGEKVFLECVQDMDHENMFWYRQDPGLGLRLIYFSYDVKMKEKGDIPEGYSVSREKKERFSLILESASTNQTSMYLCASSTTRVGSPLHFGNGTRLTVT.

This clone was seen once. The chain employs TRBV7-8 and TRBJ1-6; TRBD1 matches 7 bases. This CDR3 region has 16 residues. Germline V lookup: CDR1 SGHVS, CDR2 FQNEAQ. V was pared by 5 bases and J by 7 bases, with 11 bases of the junction left unmatched. CDR3 residues: CASSDYRDSHNSPLHF. As DNA, the CDR3 is TGTGCCAGCAGCGACTACCGGGACAGTCACAATTCACCCCTCCACTTT.